Below, 8 T cell receptor beta chains from the same sample are listed, as sequenced in a study of OX40 agonist ivuxolimab in advanced cancers. The library was produced with the immunoSEQ multiplex PCR assay. The table was pulled from immuneACCESS by TCRdb, which kept in-frame rearrangements only. Such tables lose some clones; where checked, under half of the loss comes from unresolved V genes, and the rest has no known cause. The sample table shows roughly 60,000 clones, and more than 75% are seen once. The ten biggest clones cover around 2.5% of the sample. The starting material was CD4+ or CD8+ T cells sorted from blood, obtained in a trial of the OX40 agonist ivuxolimab. All receptors come from an adult with an advanced solid tumor such as melanoma, head and neck, liver or kidney cancer.

V usage is TRBV6-4 and J usage is TRBJ2-1, with D possibly TRBD2 on 6 matching bases. This CDR3 has 14 residues. V was shortened by 6 bases and J by 9 bases, with 18 bases between the two germline ends. Germline loops: CDR1 MRHNA, CDR2 SNTAGT. CDR3 residues: CASSDNHGGTEQFF. CDR3 in DNA: TGTGCCAGCAGCGACAACCATGGAGGGACTGAGCAGTTCTTC.

This chain uses TRBV30 with TRBJ1-1, with 8 bases aligning to TRBD1. This CDR3 is built from 13 residues. The germline V gene encodes CDR1 GTSNPN and CDR2 SVGIG (reference sequence). Trimming removed 5 bases from V and 1 base from J; junction bases left unmatched: 3. In nucleotides, the CDR3 is TGTGCCTGGGGGCAGGGGGCGAACACTGAAGCTTTCTTT. This translates into CAWGQGANTEAFF.

The sample holds one count of this clone. The chain has TRBV5-4 and TRBJ2-1; possibly TRBD2 for D (6 bases). There are 15 residues in the CDR3. Looked up from germline, CDR1 is SGHNT and CDR2 is YYREEE (reference sequence). V gave up 3 bases and J gave up 6 bases, with 16 bases separating them. CDR3 amino acids: CASSSRLEFRNEQFF. Written as DNA, the CDR3 is TGTGCCAGCAGCTCTCGACTAGAATTTCGCAATGAGCAGTTCTTC. The complete variable domain, with remaining parts taken from reference TRBV5-4 and TRBJ2-1, reads ETGVTQSPTHLIKTRGQQVTLRCSSQSGHNTVSWYQQALGQGPQFIFQYYREEENGRGNFPPRFSGLQFPNYSSELNVNALELDDSALYLCASSSRLEFRNEQFFGPGTRLTVL.

The chain links TRBV28 to TRBJ1-2; 11 bases are shared with TRBD1. The CDR3 runs 15 residues. V shed 6 bases, J shed 4 bases, and the junction held 7 bases outside the gene matches. Germline V gives CDR1 MDHEN, CDR2 SYDVKM. CDR3 nucleotides: TGTGCCAGCAGAGTTGGACAGGGGGCAGGCTATGGCTACACCTTC. Residues: CASRVGQGAGYGYTF.

This rearrangement joins TRBV28 to TRBJ1-1; no definite D call. There are 12 residues in the CDR3. CDR1 MDHEN and CDR2 SYDVKM come from the germline V gene. The germline V and J ends were trimmed by 5 bases and 4 bases, with 8 bases remaining between them. CDR3 protein: CASSIQSTEAFF. The CDR3 coding sequence is TGTGCCAGCAGTATTCAGTCCACTGAAGCTTTCTTT.

This clone was counted a few times. V is TRBV19 and J is TRBJ1-4, with D unclear. V lost 1 base and J lost 0, with 3 bases in between. CDR1 and CDR2 (germline): LNHDA, SQIVND (reference sequence). The CDR3 totals 14 residues. The CDR3 nucleotides are TGTGCCAGTAGTATAGTGGCAACTAATGAAAAACTGTTTTTT. Translating it yields CASSIVATNEKLFF.

The rearrangement uses TRBV6-4 and TRBJ1-5; TRBD1 matches at 7 bases. The CDR3 sequence is 13 residues long. After removal of 8 bases from V and 6 bases from J, the junction contained 7 bases not matched to a gene. Per the germline V gene, CDR1 is MRHNA and CDR2 is SNTAGT. CDR3 nucleotides: TGTGCCAGCGGTACAGGGGAGGGTCAGCCCCAGCATTTT. Residues: CASGTGEGQPQHF.

In this sample, this clone turned up a few times. This chain connects TRBV28 to TRBJ1-4, with a possible D match to TRBD1 (6 bases). There are 14 residues in the CDR3. Germline-derived CDR1 and CDR2 are MDHEN and SYDVKM. Trimming stripped 6 bases from V and 8 bases from J, with 16 bases between. This chain's CDR3 is CASRAGGAREKLFF. The CDR3 DNA is TGTGCCAGCAGAGCGGGGGGCGCAAGGGAAAAACTGTTTTTT.